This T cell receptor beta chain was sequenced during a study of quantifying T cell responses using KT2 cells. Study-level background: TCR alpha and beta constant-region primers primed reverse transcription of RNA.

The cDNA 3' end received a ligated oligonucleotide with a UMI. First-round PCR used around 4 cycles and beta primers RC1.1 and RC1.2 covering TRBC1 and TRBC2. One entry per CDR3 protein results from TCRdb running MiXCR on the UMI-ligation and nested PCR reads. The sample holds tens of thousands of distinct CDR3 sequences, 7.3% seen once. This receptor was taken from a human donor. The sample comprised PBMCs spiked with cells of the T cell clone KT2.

CDR3 DNA sequence: TGTGCCAGCTCACTGCAACACACAGATACGCAGTATTTT. Amino acids: CASSLQHTDTQYF. The chain is built from TRBV18 and TRBJ2-3, with D unresolved. Germline values: CDR1 KGHSH, CDR2 LQKENI. V dropped 4 bases and J dropped 2 bases, with 7 bases sitting between them. The CDR3 covers 13 residues.